Presented here are 2 T cell receptor beta chains from one specimen sequenced in a study of T cell repertoires in cytomegalovirus infection. Their recognized antigens are unknown. One entry per CDR3 protein, called by TCRdb with MiXCR from the reads. The table lists some 940,000 distinct CDR3 sequences, less than 35% of them singletons. The material was cultured CD8+ T cells from PBMCs, obtained from culture after CMV antigen stimulation. Receptors were obtained from a human donor in good health (CMV status not recorded). Some clones in this sample may be carry-over from other donors' samples.

Concerning this clonotype: One junction end does not reproduce the germline sequence, and a read error may be involved. The rearrangement joins TRBV7-6 to TRBJ2-1; no reliable D call. Germline values: CDR1 SGHVS, CDR2 FNYEAQ. CDR3 length equals 13 residues. Here the CDR3 DNA reads TGTGCTAGCAGCTTACGACATGCGAATGAGCAGTTCTTC. Amino acids: CASSLRHANEQFF.

This clonotype was seen more than once but under ten times. The J gene is TRBJ1-1, the V gene TRBV6-2 or TRBV6-3; D ambiguous. The CDR3 is made up of 14 amino acids. Germline V gene lookup returns CDR1 MNHEY and CDR2 SVGEGT. With 2 bases removed from V and 1 base from J, the gap between germline ends came to 8 bases. The CDR3: CASSYAPGNTEAFF. The CDR3 DNA reads TGTGCCAGCAGTTACGCACCAGGGAACACTGAAGCTTTCTTT.